This TCR beta chain was captured by sequencing in a study of T cell repertoires in cytomegalovirus infection. A remark on this clonotype: Antigen: not known.

In TCRdb, the reads were re-called with MiXCR into one record per CDR3 protein. The sample includes roughly 310,000 distinct CDR3 sequences, 25% to 30% of them seen just once. This CDR3 contains 13 residues. The germline gives CDR1 MNHEY, CDR2 SMNVEV (reference sequence). Trimming took off 4 bases at V and 7 bases at J, with 11 bases between the two ends. This chain links TRBV27 with TRBJ1-5; D is unresolved. Here the sequenced sample was cultured PBMCs, taken from culture after CMV antigen stimulation. The receptor's source is a human donor in good health (CMV status not recorded). Some clones in this sample may be carry-over from other donors' samples. The DNA of the CDR3 is TGTGCCAGCAGTTCATATGTGGGGCAGCCCCAGCATTTT. Translated, it gives CASSSYVGQPQHF.